This T cell receptor beta chain derives from a study of T-cell reconstitution after alpha-beta-depleted transplantation in children. Broader study findings: It was surviving recipient T cells and thymic progenitors that gave some patients high TCRbeta diversity at day 60. After transplant, at about two months, alpha-beta T cells were reportedly derived from several hundred expanded graft clones. From newly produced T cells came most of the T-cell counts and diversity one year after transplant.

Unique molecular identifiers were incorporated into the prepared TCRbeta library. Each CDR3 protein gets one entry after TCRdb re-called the PCR reads with MiXCR. The sample holds fewer than 550,000 distinct CDR3 sequences, about an eighth seen once. In regard to this clonotype: Its specificity is not known.

Germline V CDR1 and CDR2: MNHEY, SVGAGI. This CDR3 is built from 13 residues. Trimming shortened V by 0 bases and J by 3 bases, and 6 bases separated the two germline ends. The rearrangement joins TRBV6-5 to TRBJ2-7, with D unresolved. This sample comprised PBMCs, mostly from graft donor cells, obtained 180 days after TCRalphabeta/CD19-depleted stem cell transplant. The TCR comes from a female patient aged 2 to 10 who had a stem cell transplant for aplastic anemia, so the T cells may come from the graft donor. CDR3 region: CASSYSGLYEQYF. Written as DNA, the CDR3 is TGTGCCAGCAGTTACTCAGGCCTCTACGAGCAGTACTTC.